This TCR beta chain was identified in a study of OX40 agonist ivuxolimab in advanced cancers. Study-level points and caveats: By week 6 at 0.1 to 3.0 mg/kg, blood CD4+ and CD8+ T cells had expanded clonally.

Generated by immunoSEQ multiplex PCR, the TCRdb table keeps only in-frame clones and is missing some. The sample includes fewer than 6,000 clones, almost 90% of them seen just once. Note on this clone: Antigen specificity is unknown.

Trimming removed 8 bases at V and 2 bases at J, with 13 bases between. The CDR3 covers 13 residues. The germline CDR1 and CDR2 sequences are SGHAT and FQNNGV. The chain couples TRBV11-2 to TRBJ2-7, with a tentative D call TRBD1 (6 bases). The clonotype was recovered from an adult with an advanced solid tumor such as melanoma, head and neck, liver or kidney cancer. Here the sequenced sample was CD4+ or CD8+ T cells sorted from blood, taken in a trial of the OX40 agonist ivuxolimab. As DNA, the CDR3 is TGTGCCAGCTCCCTACAGGGAGCCTACGAGCAGTACTTC. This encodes CASSLQGAYEQYF. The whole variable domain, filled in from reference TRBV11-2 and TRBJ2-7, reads EAGVAQSPRYKIIEKRQSVAFWCNPISGHATLYWYQQILGQGPKLLIQFQNNGVVDDSQLPKDRFSAERLKGVDSTLKIQPAKLEDSAVYLCASSLQGAYEQYFGPGTRLTVT.